The text below deals with one T cell receptor (beta chain). This sample stems from a study of cytomegalovirus exposure and HLA in healthy donors. 13 Jbeta primers and 60 Vbeta primers were used for the PCR. Repertoires were generated with immunoSEQ multiplex PCR, while TCRdb's copy carries only in-frame clones and drops some. Of 65,000 to 85,000 clones detected, over 70% appear once; the ten largest clones hold around 21%. CDR3 length: 16 amino acids. J gave up 0 bases and V 11 bases, and 13 bases lay outside the gene matches. Germline CDR1 ENHRY, CDR2 SYGVKD. The TCR originated in a middle-aged woman in good health and CMV-seropositive. Sequenced sample: PBMCs. This chain connects TRBV10-3 to TRBJ1-1, with TRBD1 matching 9 bases. The CDR3, as DNA: TGTGCCGTTAGGGCGGGACAGGGCTCCCTGAACACTGAAGCTTTCTTT. Translated: CAVRAGQGSLNTEAFF.